The 23 T cell receptor beta chains presented below share a single source sample, sequenced in a study of glioma-infiltrating T cells after dendritic cell vaccination. The repertoire was sequenced with immunoSEQ multiplex PCR; TCRdb's copy has only in-frame clones and lacks some. Here the sample spans nearly 85,000 clones, about 87% being singletons. The sample consisted of blood, taken before dendritic cell vaccination. The receptor set was obtained from a human donor with glioblastoma.

The chain employs TRBV9 and TRBJ2-7; 10 bases align to TRBD2. CDR3 length: 15 amino acids. Trimming removed 1 base from V and 4 bases from J; junction bases left unmatched: 5. CDR1 is SGDLS and CDR2 is YYNGEE in the germline V gene. CDR3 loop: CASSVTGTSEYEQYF. Written as DNA, the CDR3 is TGTGCCAGCAGCGTAACAGGGACTAGCGAGTACGAGCAGTACTTC.

This chain links TRBV5-1 with TRBJ1-3; no reliable D call. Trimming stripped 0 bases from V and 0 bases from J, with 7 bases between. Germline V CDR1 and CDR2: SGHRS, YFSETQ. The CDR3 spans 15 residues. The CDR3 region has the DNA TGCGCCAGCAGCTTGGGTCGGTTCTCTGGAAACACCATATATTTT. It is translated as CASSLGRFSGNTIYF.

The chain employs TRBV6-1 and TRBJ2-5; 7 bases line up with TRBD2. This CDR3 is built from 15 residues. Germline lookup yields CDR1 MNHNS and CDR2 SASEGT. The junction had 3 bases not matched to a gene; V was cut back by 0 bases and J by 2 bases. This chain's CDR3 is CASSEAGLLQETQYF. CDR3 bases: TGTGCCAGCAGTGAAGCGGGACTACTACAAGAGACCCAGTACTTC.

V and J are TRBV6-1 and TRBJ1-1; perhaps TRBD1 as D (6 bases). Germline V gene sequence: CDR1 MNHNS, CDR2 SASEGT. CDR3 size: 16 residues. Between the trimmed V and J ends, which lost 1 base and 1 base, there was a span of 13 bases. The CDR3 region is CASSEEERTANTEAFF. CDR3 bases: TGTGCCAGCAGTGAAGAAGAAAGGACAGCGAACACTGAAGCTTTCTTT.

This clone was found a few times. This chain joins TRBV30 and TRBJ2-6; 10 positions agree with TRBD2. V shed 0 bases, J shed 4 bases, and the junction held 0 bases outside the gene matches. CDR3 length equals 15 residues. Germline V gene data show CDR1 as GTSNPN and CDR2 as SVGIG (reference sequence). CDR3: CAWSVLAGGANVLTF. CDR3 DNA: TGTGCCTGGAGTGTACTAGCGGGGGGGGCCAACGTCCTGACTTTC.

This clone showed up just once. The chain uses TRBV6-1 and TRBJ2-5, with 12 bases aligning to TRBD2. Trimming took 6 bases from V and 2 from J; bases not matched to a gene: 1. Germline-derived CDR1 and CDR2 are MNHNS and SASEGT. The CDR3 consists of 14 residues. The CDR3 protein is CASSLAGGQETQYF. CDR3 nucleotides: TGTGCCAGCAGCCTAGCGGGGGGGCAAGAGACCCAGTACTTC.

The chain uses TRBV10-3 and TRBJ1-5; 7 bases align to TRBD1. This CDR3 is built from 15 residues. Germline values: CDR1 ENHRY, CDR2 SYGVKD. After removal of 3 bases from V and 4 bases from J, the junction contained 6 bases not matched to a gene. CDR3 amino acids: CAISDSGGPNQPQHF. The CDR3 DNA sequence: TGTGCCATCAGTGATTCAGGGGGACCAAATCAGCCCCAGCATTTT.

CDR3 in amino acids: CASSFGLGYTF. The CDR3 coding sequence is TGCGCCAGCAGCTTCGGACTGGGCTACACCTTC. The J gene is TRBJ1-2, the V gene TRBV5-1; D not certain. This CDR3 spans 11 amino acids. Germline loops: CDR1 SGHRS, CDR2 YFSETQ. With 2 bases removed from V and 8 bases from J, the gap between germline ends came to 7 bases.

The gene calls are TRBV19 and TRBJ2-1; a possible D gene is TRBD2 (6 bases). This CDR3 region has 16 residues. Germline assignment: CDR1 LNHDA and CDR2 SQIVND (reference sequence). The V and J ends lost 5 bases and 8 bases respectively, with 22 bases between them. The CDR3 DNA reads as TGTGCCAGTAGTGGCCCGGGGCGGGGTGCTTTCGATGAGCAGTTCTTC. Its protein is CASSGPGRGAFDEQFF.

The chain joins TRBV5-4 to TRBJ2-1; 8 nucleotides line up with TRBD2. CDR3 length equals 14 residues. The ends lost 4 bases at V and 9 bases at J; junction bases unmatched: 9. CDR1 SGHNT and CDR2 YYREEE come from the germline V gene (reference sequence). CDR3 sequence (DNA): TGTGCCAGCAGCGCTACCGGGACTAGATTTGAGCAGTTCTTC. It encodes CASSATGTRFEQFF.

Details on this clone: One end of the junction varies from germline; a read error may be responsible. V and J are TRBV7-7 and TRBJ2-2, with D possibly being TRBD2 (6 bases). CDR3 length: 12 amino acids. Germline V gene data show CDR1 as SSHAT and CDR2 as FNYEAQ (reference sequence). CDR3: CASSSGAGELFF. The CDR3 nucleotides read TGTGCTAGCAGCTCGGGGGCCGGGGAGCTGTTTTTT.

The DNA of the CDR3 is TGTGCCAGCAGCCCTGGACTAGAGGTAGATACGCAGTATTTT. Protein product: CASSPGLEVDTQYF. The gene calls are TRBV7-3 and TRBJ2-3; TRBD2 aligns across 7 bases. The CDR3 loop spans 14 amino acids. The V segment lost 5 bases and the J segment 5 bases; nucleotides outside the gene matches: 7. Per the germline V gene, CDR1 is SGHTA and CDR2 is FQGTGA.

The genes are TRBV6-1 and TRBJ1-5; 9 bases align to TRBD1. CDR1 MNHNS and CDR2 SASEGT come from the germline V gene. The J segment lost 7 bases and the V segment lost 6 bases, leaving 4 bases of the junction unmatched. The CDR3 contains 13 residues. The CDR3 nucleotides are TGTGCCAGCAGAAGACAGGGGGAGCAGCCCCAGCATTTT. Translating gives CASRRQGEQPQHF.

The gene calls are TRBV5-1 and TRBJ1-6; D is undetermined. The CDR3 covers 16 residues. V was trimmed by 1 base and J by 0 bases, leaving 8 bases between them. Germline V gene lookup returns CDR1 SGHRS and CDR2 YFSETQ. This chain's CDR3 is CASSLFLSSYNSPLHF. CDR3 sequence (DNA): TGCGCCAGCAGCTTGTTCCTGAGCTCCTATAATTCACCCCTCCACTTT. The whole variable domain, remainder taken from reference TRBV5-1 and TRBJ1-6, is KAGVTQTPRYLIKTRGQQVTLSCSPISGHRSVSWYQQTPGQGLQFLFEYFSETQRNKGNFPGRFSGRQFSNSRSEMNVSTLELGDSALYLCASSLFLSSYNSPLHFGNGTRLTVT.

The count of this clone is one. The chain joins TRBV7-9 to TRBJ2-3; D is unclear. V was clipped by 1 base and J by 5 bases, with 10 bases between them. Germline V CDR1 and CDR2: SEHNR, FQNEAQ (reference sequence). CDR3 length: 14 amino acids. The CDR3 region has the DNA TGTGCCAGCAGCTTAGTACCTGGCGGAGATACGCAGTATTTT. Translation: CASSLVPGGDTQYF.

The chain links TRBV19 to TRBJ2-5; D gene ambiguous. This CDR3 has 14 residues. Germline lookup yields CDR1 LNHDA and CDR2 SQIVND (reference sequence). With 6 bases removed from V and 1 base from J, the gap between germline ends came to 12 bases. The CDR3 here is CASSPLRAQETQYF. The DNA of the CDR3 is TGTGCCAGTAGCCCTCTGAGAGCCCAAGAGACCCAGTACTTC.

V usage is TRBV7-9 and J usage is TRBJ1-2; D unresolved. CDR1 is SEHNR, CDR2 FQNEAQ, per germline (reference sequence). The V and J ends lost 3 bases and 5 bases respectively, with 16 bases between them. CDR3 length: 15 residues. The CDR3, as DNA: TGTGCCAGCAGCTTTGAAGTGGAGGAGGTATATGGCTACACCTTC. This sequence encodes CASSFEVEEVYGYTF.

CDR3 bases: TGCGCCAGCAGCTTGCAAAGCACCTATGGCTACACCTTC. Its translation: CASSLQSTYGYTF. V is TRBV5-1 and J is TRBJ1-2; D gene uncertain. Between the trimmed V and J ends, which lost 1 base and 4 bases, there was a span of 8 bases. The CDR3 sequence is 13 residues long. Germline CDR1 reads SGHRS; CDR2 reads YFSETQ.

In DNA, the CDR3 is TGTGCCAGCAGCAGGGACAGGGATGGCCGGGAGACCCAGTACTTC. Protein product: CASSRDRDGRETQYF. This chain uses TRBV7-2 with TRBJ2-5, with TRBD1 matching over 9 bases. There are 15 residues in the CDR3. Trimming at V came to 5 bases and at J to 5 bases, leaving 9 bases not matched to a gene. Germline loops: CDR1 SGHTA, CDR2 FQGNSA.

The CDR3 reads CASSLSQGGTGELFF. The CDR3 DNA reads TGTGCCAGCAGCTTGAGTCAGGGGGGCACCGGGGAGCTGTTTTTT. This sequence joins TRBV11-3 and TRBJ2-2, with D possibly being TRBD1 (7 bases). V was cut by 3 bases and J by 4 bases, with 12 bases left in between. From germline, CDR1 is SGHNT and CDR2 YENEEA. The CDR3 extends over 15 amino acids.

This chain connects TRBV11-2 to TRBJ2-1; 7 nucleotides match TRBD1. This CDR3 region has 15 residues. CDR1 is SGHAT, CDR2 FQNNGV, per germline. Trimming cost V 4 bases and J 6 bases; bases outside gene matches: 9. CDR3 nucleotides: TGTGCCAGCAGCTCTTGGAACAGGGGTATCAATGAGCAGTTCTTC. It codes for CASSSWNRGINEQFF.

The chain uses TRBV30 and TRBJ2-3, with D unresolved. The CDR3 consists of 13 residues. The V and J ends lost 2 bases and 4 bases respectively, with 10 bases between them. The V gene's germline CDR1 is GTSNPN and CDR2 SVGIG (reference sequence). The CDR3 DNA reads as TGTGCCTGGAGTTTTACTGGTGCAGATACGCAGTATTTT. This translates into CAWSFTGADTQYF. The complete variable domain, with remaining parts taken from reference TRBV30 and TRBJ2-3, reads SQTIHQWPATLVQPVGSPLSLECTVEGTSNPNLYWYRQAAGRGLQLLFYSVGIGQISSEVPQNLSASRPQDRQFILSSKKLLLSDSGFYLCAWSFTGADTQYFGPGTRLTVL.

V usage is TRBV25-1 and J usage is TRBJ2-7; D not resolved. Germline loops: CDR1 MGHDK, CDR2 SYGVNS. V was shortened by 1 base and J by 7 bases, with 5 bases between the two germline ends. The CDR3 is made up of 11 amino acids. The CDR3 DNA sequence: TGTGCCAGCAGTGAATGGCCAGAGCAGTACTTC. Translated: CASSEWPEQYF.